Sequencing of this TCR beta chain was carried out in a study of human T cells and chemical hapten exposure. The library labeled individual cDNA molecules by adding unique molecular identifiers to them. MiXCR, applied by TCRdb to the RACE reads, yields one record per CDR3 protein. The table has 300,000 to 400,000 distinct CDR3 sequences, roughly 4.6% seen once; the top ten hold 2% to 3%. Time point noted: pre-sensitization, week 0. Treatment noted: therapeutic diphenylcyclopropenone sensitization with weekly scalp DPC. This clonotype appeared many times. The receptor comes from a woman aged 45-59 years with alopecia areata. Some clones in this sample may be carry-over from other donors' samples. Sequencing used whole blood, obtained in connection with sensitization to the hapten diphenylcyclopropenone (DPC).

DNA of the CDR3: TGTGCCAGCACCACCAGTGGGGGCACTGAAGCTTTCTTT. Amino acid sequence: CASTTSGGTEAFF. V gene TRBV6-6 combines with J gene TRBJ1-1, with a weak D call TRBD1 (5 bases). V lost 7 bases, J lost 4 bases, and 13 bases lay in between. The germline V gene encodes CDR1 MNHNY and CDR2 SVGAGI (reference sequence). This CDR3 comprises 13 residues.